Below are 18 T cell receptor beta chains sequenced from a single sample in a study of blood T cell repertoires in COVID-19. Assay used: immunoSEQ multiplex PCR; TCRdb lists only in-frame clones, some missing. Of more than 60,000 clones in the sample, around nine tenths are singletons; the top ten hold roughly 6%. Specimen: peripheral blood. All receptors come from a human donor in a cohort sampled during active COVID-19.

This chain joins TRBV19 and TRBJ2-2; 8 bases line up with TRBD1. Germline V gene sequence: CDR1 LNHDA, CDR2 SQIVND (reference sequence). Losses at the gene ends were 2 bases for V and 0 bases for J; bases not matched to a gene: 8. The CDR3 totals 18 residues. CDR3 nucleotides: TGTGCCAGTAGTATATTGGCAGGGGGCAACGCGAACACCGGGGAGCTGTTTTTT. Translation gives CASSILAGGNANTGELFF. Combining the CDR3 with reference TRBV19 and TRBJ2-2 gives the whole variable domain DGGITQSPKYLFRKEGQNVTLSCEQNLNHDAMYWYRQDPGQGLRLIYYSQIVNDFQKGDIAEGYSVSREKKESFPLTVTSAQKNPTAFYLCASSILAGGNANTGELFFGEGSRLTVL.

The rearrangement uses TRBV4-2 and TRBJ2-2, with TRBD1 matching over 7 bases. Germline V gene sequence: CDR1 LGHNA, CDR2 YNFKEQ. J gave up 6 bases and V 0 bases, and 16 bases lay outside the gene matches. This CDR3 region has 19 residues. CDR3 nucleotides: TGTGCCAGCAGCCAAGATCGGACTCAGGGGGTTATGTTCGCCGGGGAGCTGTTTTTT. Its translation is CASSQDRTQGVMFAGELFF.

This chain joins TRBV7-8 and TRBJ2-3; no reliable D call. The CDR3 has 11 amino acids. The V end was cut by 6 bases, the J end by 6 bases, with 7 bases between. The V gene's germline CDR1 is SGHVS and CDR2 FQNEAQ. The CDR3 sequence is CASSPYDTQYF. DNA for the CDR3: TGTGCCAGCAGTCCCTACGATACGCAGTATTTT. The full variable domain, its missing parts supplied by reference TRBV7-8 and TRBJ2-3, is GAGVSQSPRYKVAKRGQDVALRCDPISGHVSLFWYQQALGQGPEFLTYFQNEAQLDKSGLPSDRFFAERPEGSVSTLKIQRTQQEDSAVYLCASSPYDTQYFGPGTRLTVL.

J is TRBJ2-3 and V is TRBV7-2, with a weak D call TRBD2 (5 bases). CDR3 length: 16 amino acids. Trimming cost V 1 base and J 14 bases, with 25 bases left between them. The germline V gene encodes CDR1 SGHTA and CDR2 FQGNSA. Written as DNA, the CDR3 is TGTGCCAGCAGCTTAGTCGGAACGGGGTTACACCCAGATCGGTATTTT. It specifies CASSLVGTGLHPDRYF.

A single count supports this clone. The V call is TRBV18, the J call TRBJ1-1; D may be TRBD1 (6 bases). This CDR3 is 16 amino acids long. The V gene's germline CDR1 is KGHSH and CDR2 LQKENI. The ends were cut back, 3 bases at V and 5 bases at J, with 19 bases in the middle. The CDR3 region has the DNA TGTGCCAGCTCACCGGGGGGGCGCTTGGGAGGAACTGAAGCTTTCTTT. This translates into CASSPGGRLGGTEAFF. The full variable domain, its missing parts supplied by reference TRBV18 and TRBJ1-1, is NAGVMQNPRHLVRRRGQEARLRCSPMKGHSHVYWYRQLPEEGLKFMVYLQKENIIDESGMPKERFSAEFPKEGPSILRIQQVVRGDSAAYFCASSPGGRLGGTEAFFGQGTRLTVV.

J is TRBJ1-1 and V is TRBV10-2; TRBD1 matches 7 bases. This CDR3 comprises 13 residues. The V gene's germline CDR1 is WSHSY and CDR2 SAAADI. The ends lost 6 bases at V and 1 base at J; junction bases unmatched: 2. The chain's CDR3 is CASSDRANTEAFF. The CDR3 DNA is TGCGCCAGCAGCGACAGGGCGAACACTGAAGCTTTCTTT.

In DNA form, the CDR3 reads TGTGCCAGCAGCTTAGGAGGGACTAGCGGGTTGGGCGAGCAGTTCTTC. Translating it yields CASSLGGTSGLGEQFF. The chain is built from TRBV7-3 and TRBJ2-1; 12 nucleotides align to TRBD2. CDR1 and CDR2 from the germline V gene are SGHTA and FQGTGA. The length of the CDR3 is 16 residues. V was clipped by 2 bases and J by 10 bases; unmatched bases: 9.

The chain combines TRBV12-3 or TRBV12-4 with TRBJ2-7; D remains ambiguous. This CDR3 region has 11 residues. Trimming took 8 bases from V and 4 from J, leaving 9 bases between them. CDR3 bases: TGTGCCAGCGGTCGGGTATACGAGCAGTACTTC. Protein product: CASGRVYEQYF.

The gene calls are TRBV14 and TRBJ2-7; D is unresolved. Germline values: CDR1 SGHDN, CDR2 FVKESK. This CDR3 is built from 16 residues. Trimming removed 0 bases at V and 7 bases at J, with 19 bases between. The CDR3 loop reads CASSQEVGASRWEQYF. CDR3 nucleotide sequence: TGTGCCAGCAGCCAAGAAGTCGGTGCTTCGAGGTGGGAGCAGTACTTC.

The chain uses TRBV18 and TRBJ2-5; 9 positions match TRBD1. There are 16 residues in the CDR3. Per the germline V gene, CDR1 is KGHSH and CDR2 is LQKENI. J lost 4 bases, V lost 2 bases, and 8 bases had no gene match. CDR3 sequence reads: CASSPGFGTGSETQYF. For the CDR3, the DNA is TGTGCCAGCTCACCAGGGTTTGGGACAGGGTCAGAGACCCAGTACTTC.

This sequence joins TRBV9 and TRBJ2-1; 10 positions match TRBD2. Germline assignment: CDR1 SGDLS and CDR2 YYNGEE. J gave up 0 bases and V 3 bases, and 9 bases lay outside the gene matches. The CDR3 totals 18 residues. The CDR3 loop is CASSGSGGVESSYNEQFF. The CDR3 DNA follows: TGTGCCAGCAGCGGAAGCGGGGGGGTAGAAAGCTCCTACAATGAGCAGTTCTTC.

The V call is TRBV11-2, the J call TRBJ2-1, with 12 bases lining up with TRBD2. This CDR3 comprises 18 residues. V trimming: 5 bases; J trimming: 2 bases; junction bases outside the gene matches: 10. Per the germline V gene, CDR1 is SGHAT and CDR2 is FQNNGV. DNA for the CDR3: TGTGCCAGCAGCCGGACTAGCGGGGAAATACGCCCCTACAATGAGCAGTTCTTC. Translating it yields CASSRTSGEIRPYNEQFF.

The chain has TRBV12-3 or TRBV12-4 and TRBJ1-1; perhaps TRBD1 as D (6 bases). The CDR3 sequence is 12 residues long. V gave up 6 bases and J gave up 3 bases, with 8 bases separating them. This chain's CDR3 is CASRQGDTEAFF. CDR3 sequence (DNA): TGTGCCAGCAGACAGGGCGACACTGAAGCTTTCTTT.

The chain employs TRBV5-1 and TRBJ2-7; D not resolved. Trimming stripped 0 bases from V and 6 bases from J, with 19 bases between. The CDR3 consists of 16 residues. Germline V CDR1 and CDR2: SGHRS, YFSETQ. The chain's CDR3 is CASSLALRLDNFEQYF. CDR3 in DNA: TGCGCCAGCAGCTTGGCGCTTAGACTTGATAACTTCGAGCAGTACTTC.

The chain joins TRBV5-6 to TRBJ2-6; D is perhaps TRBD2 (6 bases). The germline V gene encodes CDR1 SGHDT and CDR2 YYEEEE. Trimming pared 6 bases from V and 0 bases from J, leaving 10 bases between. The CDR3 is made up of 15 amino acids. CDR3 protein: CASTGSSSGANVLTF. The CDR3 DNA reads as TGTGCCAGCACCGGGAGCAGCTCTGGGGCCAACGTCCTGACTTTC. The whole variable domain, remainder taken from reference TRBV5-6 and TRBJ2-6, is DAGVTQSPTHLIKTRGQQVTLRCSPKSGHDTVSWYQQALGQGPQFIFQYYEEEERQRGNFPDRFSGHQFPNYSSELNVNALLLGDSALYLCASTGSSSGANVLTFGAGSRLTVL.

The chain couples TRBV5-6 to TRBJ2-2; D unclear. The CDR3 contains 14 residues. Trimming left V 0 bases short and J 6 bases short, with 9 bases between. CDR1 is SGHDT and CDR2 is YYEEEE in the germline V gene. The CDR3 sequence: CASSLGLVPGELFF. The CDR3 DNA reads as TGTGCCAGCAGCTTGGGACTCGTTCCCGGGGAGCTGTTTTTT.

The chain combines TRBV10-3 with TRBJ1-1, with a weak D call TRBD1 (5 bases). Trimming pared 3 bases from V and 3 bases from J, leaving 17 bases between. In germline, CDR1 is ENHRY, CDR2 SYGVKD. The CDR3 is 16 residues long. CDR3 coding DNA: TGTGCCATCAGTGACGGGAGAACCGGGGCTGACACTGAAGCTTTCTTT. Its protein product is CAISDGRTGADTEAFF.

This chain links TRBV7-9 with TRBJ2-1; a weak D match, TRBD2 (6 bases). The CDR3 is 18 amino acids. Trimming removed 10 bases at V and 2 bases at J, with 27 bases between. The germline V gene encodes CDR1 SEHNR and CDR2 FQNEAQ (reference sequence). The CDR3 DNA is TGTGCCACTCTAGTTCAGCTTAGCGGCGGACATACCTACAATGAGCAGTTCTTC. Its translation: CATLVQLSGGHTYNEQFF.